Described below is a single TCR beta chain sequence and its context. In this sample, this clonotype turned up a few times. The antigen this receptor binds is unknown. Qualities for individual bases were not recorded, and no much larger clone is one base off. This record belongs to a study of T-cell reconstitution after alpha-beta-depleted transplantation in children (dated by TCRdb to the mid-2010s). Some background on the complete study: Using TCR repertoire profiling, the study followed T-cell immune reconstitution in a quantitative way in children after TCRalphabeta/CD19-depleted allogeneic hematopoietic cell transplantation. The research as a whole found: In some patients, the high TCRbeta diversity seen at day 60 was put down to recipient T cells and intrathymic progenitors that had survived conditioning. Over the following months the frequencies of hyperexpanded clones went down, and after one year T-cell counts and TCRbeta diversity were mostly credited to newly produced T cells. The apparently early alphabetaT-cell count recovery about two months after transplant was reportedly dependent on only several hundred rapidly expanded clones derived from non-depleted graft cells.

Receptor amplification or capture employed PCR. This sample was sequenced with an Illumina HiSeq 2500. TCR libraries were prepared with molecular barcoding, using unique molecular identifiers to normalize TCRbeta repertoire quantification. Starting from the raw public reads, TCRdb applied fastp trimming at Q25, assembled clones with MiXCR and retained in-frame beta chains. One record per CDR3 amino acid sequence lists the most common genes and DNA. The sample includes approximately 230,000 distinct CDR3 sequences, with about 24% observed a single time. The biggest ten clones account for about 5% of the sample. The germline V gene supplies CDR1 SGHVS and CDR2 FNYEAQ. Trimming accounts for 5 bases at V and 12 bases at J, while the number of junction bases matched to no gene is 10. The cysteine opens and the phenylalanine closes a CDR3 of 14 amino acids. Only CDR3 DNA is held: 42 bases, read in frame from base 1.

Reading the label with the study, this specimen's treatment or condition is: allogeneic hematopoietic cell transplantation with graft depleted of TCRalphabeta T cells and CD19 B cells. Transplant recipients were children who received TCRalphabeta/CD19-depleted allogeneic hematopoietic cell grafts. Sample: PBMCs, mostly from graft donor cells, taken 360 days after TCRalphabeta/CD19-depleted stem cell transplant. This receptor was identified in a female patient between 2 and 15 years old who had a stem cell transplant for congenital amegakaryocytic thrombocytopenia, so the T cells may come from the graft donor. The chain was built from TRBV7-6 and TRBJ1-4; 9 of the junction bases match TRBD1. The bases are TGTGCCAGCAGCCCAGGACAGGGGCGGTTCCAACTGTTTTTT. It translates to CASSPGQGRFQLFF.